Included here is one TCR beta chain sequence, with context. Its antigen is not identified. The data are from a study of shared clonotypes between healthy human individuals. Study-wide results and limits: With few donors, the genetic and exposure-history diversity represented was limited. The generation probabilities recorded for non-shared clonotypes fell below those of clonotypes shared by all four donors.

V gave up 2 bases and J gave up 5 bases, with 18 bases separating them. This CDR3 spans 16 amino acids. Germline V lookup: CDR1 LGHNA, CDR2 YNFKEQ. Assay execution proceeded at the deep level. This table comes from immunoSEQ multiplex PCR, and its TCRdb copy is limited to in-frame clones, with some not included. The table lists 600,000 to 700,000 clones, roughly 73% of them singletons, with under 2% in the top ten. Sequencing was performed on memory CD4+ T cells sorted from blood. Described subset: CD45RA-negative fraction. The J gene is TRBJ1-2, the V gene TRBV4-2; a possible D gene is TRBD1 (5 bases). The receptor comes from a woman aged 25 to 39 in good health. The DNA of the CDR3 is TGTGCCAGCAGCCAACGCGTTGCGGGGGGGGGTTATGGCTACACCTTC. It specifies CASSQRVAGGGYGYTF.